Shown below are 25 T cell receptor beta chains from a single sample sequenced in a study of regulatory T cells in long-lasting Graves disease (dated by TCRdb to about 2021). The receptor library was made with multiplex PCR. Sequenced on an Illumina HiSeq 4000. To build TCR beta libraries, CDR3 regions were amplified by Arm-PCR using iRepertoire HTBI primers. The public sequencing data were trimmed at Q25 with fastp and processed into clonotypes with MiXCR by TCRdb, which kept only in-frame beta chains. Here each entry gathers all rows of one CDR3 protein and keeps the most common genes and DNA. This sample holds about 300,000 distinct CDR3 sequences; under 25% were observed only once. The top ten hold roughly three fifths of the sample. What this sample's time point label stands for: persistent/refractory GD, antithyroid drugs over 5 years with positive TRAb. For both TCR sequencing and RNA sequencing, RNA was extracted from PBMCs using TRIzol.

The source was peripheral blood mononuclear cells (PBMCs), collected when the disease was refractory, from a patient treated with antithyroid drugs. All receptors derive from a female donor with Graves disease.

The J gene is TRBJ1-6, the V gene TRBV7-8; TRBD1 agrees at 7 bases. Germline V gives CDR1 SGHVS, CDR2 FQNEAQ. The CDR3 has 16 amino acids. V dropped 5 bases and J dropped 6; count of bases not matched to a gene: 10. The CDR3 loop reads CASSRIRQGSNSPLHF. CDR3 nucleotide sequence: TGTGCCAGCAGCCGAATACGACAGGGTAGTAATTCACCCCTCCACTTT. Complete variable domain (other parts from reference TRBV7-8 and TRBJ1-6): GAGVSQSPRYKVAKRGQDVALRCDPISGHVSLFWYQQALGQGPEFLTYFQNEAQLDKSGLPSDRFFAERPEGSVSTLKIQRTQQEDSAVYLCASSRIRQGSNSPLHFGNGTRLTVT.

This chain uses TRBV6-1 with TRBJ2-7, with D unclear. Deletions cut 11 bases from V and 2 bases from J, with 13 bases between. Per the germline V gene, CDR1 is MNHNS and CDR2 is SASEGT. There are 12 residues in the CDR3. CDR3 DNA: TGTGCCTGCCGAGAGACACCCTACGAGCAGTACTTC. It is translated as CACRETPYEQYF.

Ten or more counts support this clonotype. The chain recombines TRBV28 with TRBJ1-2, with D perhaps matching TRBD1 (6 bases). Germline CDR1 MDHEN, CDR2 SYDVKM. Deletions cut 5 bases from V and 1 base from J, with 17 bases between. The CDR3 extends over 16 amino acids. The CDR3 coding sequence is TGTGCCAGCAGTAGCCAGAGGACAGAATTTAACTATGGCTACACCTTC. Residues: CASSSQRTEFNYGYTF.

The J gene is TRBJ1-2, the V gene TRBV15; D gene uncertain. CDR3 length: 14 residues. The V and J ends lost 1 base and 9 bases respectively, with 15 bases between them. CDR1 is LNHNV, CDR2 YYDKDF, per germline (reference sequence). CDR3: CATSRAQAPPSYTF. The CDR3 DNA reads as TGTGCCACCAGCAGAGCCCAAGCGCCCCCAAGCTACACCTTC.

In its sample, this clonotype was seen a few times. V usage is TRBV28 and J usage is TRBJ2-3; D not certain. The CDR3 spans 15 residues. Germline lookup yields CDR1 MDHEN and CDR2 SYDVKM. V lost 2 bases and J 0 bases, leaving 9 bases between the germline ends. CDR3 amino acids: CASSLGQSSTDTQYF. In DNA, the CDR3 is TGTGCCAGCAGTTTAGGGCAGTCTAGCACAGATACGCAGTATTTT.

The gene calls are TRBV27 and TRBJ2-7, with a possible D match to TRBD2 (6 bases). The V end lost 0 bases, the J end lost 7 bases, and 22 bases lay between the germline ends. Germline V gene data show CDR1 as MNHEY and CDR2 as SMNVEV (reference sequence). The CDR3 length is 17 residues. CDR3 sequence (DNA): TGTGCCAGCAGTTTATCCCCTTTGAGACGGAGGGATAGGGAGCAGTACTTC. This gives the protein CASSLSPLRRRDREQYF.

This clonotype was seen at least ten times. This chain links TRBV28 with TRBJ1-1; TRBD1 aligns across 9 bases. Germline V CDR1 and CDR2: MDHEN, SYDVKM. The V segment lost 4 bases and the J segment 4 bases; nucleotides outside the gene matches: 4. The CDR3 is made up of 14 amino acids. The CDR3 DNA is TGTGCCAGCAGTTCCGACAGGGGGACCACTGAAGCTTTCTTT. Its translation: CASSSDRGTTEAFF.

This clonotype was seen ten or more times. The J gene is TRBJ1-2, the V gene TRBV29-1, with a possible D match to TRBD1 (5 bases). V was trimmed by 8 bases and J by 3 bases, leaving 10 bases between them. Germline V gene sequence: CDR1 SQVTM, CDR2 ANQGSEA. The CDR3 is made up of 11 amino acids. CDR3 in DNA: TGCAGCTCCGGGGGGGACTATGGCTACACCTTC. This sequence encodes CSSGGDYGYTF.

The chain combines TRBV19 with TRBJ1-2; no definite D call. Trimming took off 1 base at V and 10 bases at J, with 13 bases between the two ends. The CDR3 length is 13 residues. Per germline, CDR1 LNHDA and CDR2 SQIVND (reference sequence). The CDR3, as DNA: TGTGCCAGTAGTATAGGGTCCGGCAGCACCTACACCTTC. This encodes CASSIGSGSTYTF.

This clonotype was detected many times. J is TRBJ2-5 and V is TRBV12-3 or TRBV12-4; 14 bases agree with TRBD2. The CDR3 consists of 17 residues. V gave up 5 bases and J gave up 3 bases; unmatched junction bases: 8. The CDR3 here is CASSIGLAGGYKETQYF. CDR3 nucleotides: TGTGCCAGCAGTATTGGACTAGCGGGAGGATATAAAGAGACCCAGTACTTC.

The sample holds a few counts of this clonotype. This sequence joins TRBV3-1 and TRBJ1-5, with 7 nucleotides matching TRBD1. Germline CDR1 and CDR2: LGHDT and YNNKEL (reference sequence). This CDR3 spans 14 amino acids. Trimming removed 0 bases from V and 10 bases from J; junction bases left unmatched: 6. CDR3 in DNA: TGTGCCAGCAGCCAAGAAGGGGGCGAATCACCCCAGCATTTT. Protein: CASSQEGGESPQHF. Full variable domain (outside the CDR3, taken from reference TRBV3-1 and TRBJ1-5): DTAVSQTPKYLVTQMGNDKSIKCEQNLGHDTMYWYKQDSKKFLKIMFSYNNKELIINETVPNRFSPKSPDKAHLNLHINSLELGDSAVYFCASSQEGGESPQHFGDGTRLSIL.

In this sample, this clonotype turned up many times. The chain links TRBV7-3 to TRBJ2-6, with no clear D. The ends were cut back, 6 bases at V and 6 bases at J, with 6 bases in the middle. This CDR3 region has 12 residues. The germline V gene has CDR1 SGHTA and CDR2 FQGTGA. The CDR3 sequence is CASRGAANVLTF. For the CDR3, the DNA is TGTGCCAGCAGGGGTGCGGCCAACGTCCTGACTTTC.

Many counts were recorded for this clonotype. The chain joins TRBV11-2 to TRBJ2-7; D is unresolved. Per the germline V gene, CDR1 is SGHAT and CDR2 is FQNNGV. Trimming cost V 1 base and J 2 bases, with 12 bases left between them. The length of the CDR3 is 15 residues. This CDR3 is CASSLGRAGTYEQYF. CDR3 nucleotide sequence: TGTGCCAGCAGCTTAGGTAGGGCCGGTACCTACGAGCAGTACTTC.

This clonotype occurred many times. In nucleotides, the CDR3 is TGTGCCAGCATCTATCGGGGGGGCGTGGGGTCTGAAGCTTTCTTT. It yields the protein CASIYRGGVGSEAFF. The rearrangement uses TRBV6-1 and TRBJ1-1, with a weak D call TRBD1 (6 bases). The germline gives CDR1 MNHNS, CDR2 SASEGT. CDR3 length equals 15 residues. The V gene lost 7 bases and the J gene lost 6 bases, with 21 bases spanning the gap.

This clonotype was seen many times. This chain connects TRBV27 to TRBJ2-7; either TRBD1 or TRBD2 may fit D (5 bases each). The V gene lost 6 bases and the J gene lost 4 bases, with 16 bases spanning the gap. CDR1 and CDR2 from the germline V gene are MNHEY and SMNVEV (reference sequence). This CDR3 region has 14 residues. CDR3 sequence: CASSRVATVYEQYF. As DNA, the CDR3 is TGTGCCAGCAGCCGCGTAGCGACAGTTTACGAGCAGTACTTC.

This chain uses TRBV11-2 with TRBJ2-1, with 7 bases lining up with TRBD2. There are 15 residues in the CDR3. Losses at the gene ends were 6 bases for V and 0 bases for J; bases not matched to a gene: 5. Germline V gene data show CDR1 as SGHAT and CDR2 as FQNNGV. The CDR3 loop is CASRKAGSSYNEQFF. The CDR3 DNA reads TGTGCCAGCAGAAAAGCGGGGAGCTCCTACAATGAGCAGTTCTTC.

The gene calls are TRBV3-1 and TRBJ1-6; D possibly corresponds to TRBD1 (5 bases). The CDR3 runs to 17 residues. Germline CDR1 reads LGHDT; CDR2 reads YNNKEL (reference sequence). V was trimmed by 4 bases and J by 9 bases, leaving 22 bases between them. In DNA, the CDR3 is TGTGCCAGCAGCCCCTTTCGAGGGGTAGGTGATGGTTCACCCCTCCACTTT. This encodes CASSPFRGVGDGSPLHF.

J is TRBJ2-2 and V is TRBV27, with D possibly matching TRBD2 (6 bases). Germline V gene lookup returns CDR1 MNHEY and CDR2 SMNVEV (reference sequence). The CDR3 is 15 residues long. Trimming left V 7 bases short and J 6 bases short, with 18 bases between. This CDR3 reads CASTLGRDRSGELFF. In DNA form, the CDR3 reads TGTGCCAGCACTCTAGGGCGGGATAGATCCGGGGAGCTGTTTTTT.

This chain links TRBV4-1 with TRBJ2-6, with TRBD2 matching over 7 bases. Germline CDR1 is MGHRA and CDR2 is YSYEKL. After removal of 0 bases from V and 0 bases from J, the junction contained 2 bases not matched to a gene. The CDR3 runs 17 residues. CDR3: CASSQEPGGSGANVLTF. Here the CDR3 DNA reads TGCGCCAGCAGCCAAGAGCCGGGAGGCTCTGGGGCCAACGTCCTGACTTTC.

This clonotype was detected a few times. The chain has TRBV12-3 or TRBV12-4 and TRBJ2-2; 9 bases are a match to TRBD2. The CDR3 runs to 17 residues. V lost 4 bases, J lost 7 bases, and 13 bases stayed unmatched. CDR3 protein: CASSWPPAGGRDGELFF. The CDR3 region has the DNA TGTGCCAGCAGTTGGCCGCCAGCGGGAGGAAGGGACGGGGAGCTGTTTTTT.

The J gene is TRBJ2-7, the V gene TRBV4-1, with TRBD2 matching 8 bases. Germline loops: CDR1 MGHRA, CDR2 YSYEKL. V gave up 1 base and J gave up 0 bases; unmatched junction bases: 5. This CDR3 is 16 amino acids long. Written as DNA, the CDR3 is TGCGCCAGCAGCCAAGGGGGTAGCGGGGTCTCCTACGAGCAGTACTTC. It codes for CASSQGGSGVSYEQYF.

The J gene is TRBJ2-2, the V gene TRBV25-1; D gene uncertain. Deletions cut 1 base from V and 2 bases from J, with 11 bases between. Per germline, CDR1 MGHDK and CDR2 SYGVNS. The CDR3 runs to 16 residues. CDR3 sequence: CASSESGDGNTGELFF. The CDR3 DNA is TGTGCCAGCAGTGAATCCGGCGACGGTAACACCGGGGAGCTGTTTTTT.

The sample holds many counts of this clonotype. The V and J genes are TRBV28 and TRBJ2-7; 15 nucleotides agree with TRBD2. CDR1 MDHEN and CDR2 SYDVKM come from the germline V gene. CDR3 length: 16 residues. Trimming at V came to 6 bases and at J to 4 bases, leaving 7 bases not matched to a gene. DNA for the CDR3: TGTGCCAGCAGACTAGGACTAGCGGGAGGGTTTTACGAGCAGTACTTC. This gives the protein CASRLGLAGGFYEQYF.

This clonotype was seen more than once but under ten times. The chain carries TRBV20-1 and TRBJ1-1; D is unclear. The CDR3 loop spans 16 amino acids. From germline, CDR1 is DFQATT and CDR2 SNEGSKA (reference sequence). V lost 2 bases and J lost 0, with 16 bases in between. The CDR3 region is CSARYPERRVNTEAFF. The CDR3 coding sequence is TGCAGTGCTAGATATCCAGAAAGGAGGGTGAACACTGAAGCTTTCTTT.

This clonotype was seen many times. CDR3 amino acids: CASSGPGKDQYF. CDR3 sequence (DNA): TGTGCCAGCAGTGGGCCAGGGAAGGATCAGTACTTC. The chain employs TRBV2 and TRBJ2-4; a weak D match, TRBD1 (5 bases). The CDR3 sequence is 12 residues long. Germline CDR1 and CDR2: SNHLY and FYNNEI. Between the trimmed V and J ends, which lost 4 bases and 12 bases, there was a span of 13 bases.